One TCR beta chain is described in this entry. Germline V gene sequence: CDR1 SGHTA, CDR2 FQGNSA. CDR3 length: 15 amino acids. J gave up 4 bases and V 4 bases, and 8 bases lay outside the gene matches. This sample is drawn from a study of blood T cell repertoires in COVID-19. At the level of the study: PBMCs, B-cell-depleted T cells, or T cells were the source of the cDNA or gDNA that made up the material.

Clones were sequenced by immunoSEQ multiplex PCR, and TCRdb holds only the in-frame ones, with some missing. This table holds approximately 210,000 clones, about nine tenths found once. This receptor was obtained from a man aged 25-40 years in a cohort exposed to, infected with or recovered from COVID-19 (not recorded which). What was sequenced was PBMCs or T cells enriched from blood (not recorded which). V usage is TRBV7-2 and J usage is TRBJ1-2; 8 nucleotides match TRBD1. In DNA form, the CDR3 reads TGTGCCAGCAGCTCAAGCAGGGGGCAGAGCTATGGCTACACCTTC. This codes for CASSSSRGQSYGYTF.